This TCR beta chain stems from a study of cytomegalovirus exposure and HLA in healthy donors. Across the study: Some 80 million unique TCRs from HLA-typed donors were held in an early data release. Notes on the study in general: Rare TCR sequences predominated, though certain public TCRs were found in many donors.

There are 15 residues in the CDR3. Looked up from germline, CDR1 is PRHDT and CDR2 is FYEKMQ (reference sequence). J was trimmed by 3 bases and V by 8 bases; bases with no gene match: 12. Regarding this clone: Its antigen is still unknown.

The primer mix had 60 Vbeta and 13 Jbeta primers. Repertoires were generated with immunoSEQ multiplex PCR, while TCRdb's copy carries only in-frame clones and drops some. The sample consists of 200,000 to 250,000 clones, 70% of them appearing once. The chain is built from TRBV13 and TRBJ2-5, with 7 positions matching TRBD1. This clonotype was obtained from a man aged 35 to 55 in good health and CMV-seropositive. The sequencing sample was made of PBMCs. The CDR3 here is CASLFKGAGEETQYF. CDR3 bases: TGTGCCAGCCTTTTCAAGGGGGCAGGAGAAGAGACCCAGTACTTC.